This TCR beta chain was captured in a study of T cell responses to AZD1222 COVID-19 vaccine. The CDR3 loop spans 14 amino acids. The germline V gene has CDR1 MNHEY and CDR2 SMNVEV (reference sequence). V lost 11 bases to trimming and J lost 1 base; unmatched junction nucleotides: 6. Some clones are missing from TCRdb's copy, which holds only in-frame ones; the method was immunoSEQ multiplex PCR. The sample comprises 95,000 to 150,000 clones, roughly nine tenths of which are singletons, and approximately 10% rests with the top ten. This clone was detected a few times. Its antigen is unknown. The study, taken as a whole, reports: Only a handful of people who got AZD1222 tested seropositive at baseline.

The rearrangement links TRBV27 to TRBJ2-2; TRBD1 aligns across 8 bases. This sequence originates from an adult in good health. Sequencing used peripheral blood, obtained on day 0 of AZD1222 vaccination. The CDR3: CASGRGRNTGELFF. For the CDR3, the DNA is TGTGCCTCGGGCAGGGGGCGGAACACCGGGGAGCTGTTTTTT.